The entry below describes one T cell receptor (beta chain). TCRdb analysed the RT-PCR reads with MiXCR anew, one entry per CDR3 protein. The sample consists of 500,000 to 700,000 distinct CDR3 sequences, approximately 24% of them appearing once. This entry comes from a study of response to subunit inactivated influenza vaccine. These data also formed part of another study, on T cells expressing NK-cell markers. From that second work: A 5'RACE template switching approach incorporating UMIs was used to make TCR beta cDNA. For a handful of donors, these clonotypes were likewise the leading ones in the CD3+CD56-NKG2C+ fraction.

The clonotype originates from a man aged 45-65 years who received an inactivated influenza vaccine. The specimen comprised CD4+ T cells sorted from PBMCs, sampled 11 to 12 days after vaccination.

The CDR3 bases are TGTGCCAGCAGTAGACCGGGACAGACCTATGGCTACACCTTC. This codes for CASSRPGQTYGYTF. This chain connects TRBV28 to TRBJ1-2, with TRBD1 identical over 7 bases. Germline V gene lookup returns CDR1 MDHEN and CDR2 SYDVKM. With V trimmed by 5 bases and J by 4 bases, 7 bases remained unmatched. The CDR3 is made up of 14 amino acids.